Below, one TCR beta chain is given with its context. Antigen: not known. The source of the sample is a study of T cells expressing NK-cell markers. Study details: HCMV seropositivity characterized most of the eight sequenced donors, and seronegativity one. Regarding the study as a whole: Each of about 6 donors carried dominant NKG2C+ clonotypes accounting for roughly 1.0-7.5% of CD8+ T cells.

Germline CDR1 reads MGHRA; CDR2 reads YSYEKL. The CDR3 covers 17 residues. With the 5' RACE reads reprocessed, TCRdb shows one record per CDR3 protein and no DNA. The listing contains around 470,000 distinct CDR3 sequences. The receptor was derived from a woman in her forties or fifties in good health. Sequencing was performed on blood T cells: a sorted CD56 or NKG2C T cell subset, CD4+ or CD8+ T cells, or bulk PBMC T cells (not recorded which). V gene TRBV4-1 combines with J gene TRBJ2-1; lacking DNA, the TRBD1 call made by TCRdb goes unchecked. The CDR3 sequence: CASSQGVSGSTVDEQFF.